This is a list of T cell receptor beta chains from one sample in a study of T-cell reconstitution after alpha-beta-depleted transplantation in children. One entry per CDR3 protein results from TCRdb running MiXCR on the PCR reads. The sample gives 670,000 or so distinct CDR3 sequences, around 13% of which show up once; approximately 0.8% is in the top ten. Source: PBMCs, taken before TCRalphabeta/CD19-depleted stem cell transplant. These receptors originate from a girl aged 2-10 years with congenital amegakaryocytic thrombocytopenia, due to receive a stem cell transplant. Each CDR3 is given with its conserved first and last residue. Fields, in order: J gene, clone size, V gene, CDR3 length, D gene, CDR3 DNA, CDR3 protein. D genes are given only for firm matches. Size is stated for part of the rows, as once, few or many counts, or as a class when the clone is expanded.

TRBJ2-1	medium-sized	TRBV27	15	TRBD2	TGTGCCAGCACCCCCGGGGCGGGAGCCCACAATGAGCAGTTCTTC	CASTPGAGAHNEQFF
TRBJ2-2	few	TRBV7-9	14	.	TGTGCCAGCAGCGAATTTGGGGAGACCGGGGAGCTGTTTTTT	CASSEFGETGELFF
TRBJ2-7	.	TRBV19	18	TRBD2	TGTGCCAGTAGTCCTTTCGGCGGGGCGGGAGGTTATGTTGGAGAGCAGTACTTC	CASSPFGGAGGYVGEQYF
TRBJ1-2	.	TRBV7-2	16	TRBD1	TGTGCCAGCAGCGTTAGTGGGACAGGGTTAAGAGATGGCTACACCTTC	CASSVSGTGLRDGYTF
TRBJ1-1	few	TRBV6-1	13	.	TGTGCCAGCAGCCTCAACGGGGGAGATGAAGCTTTCTTT	CASSLNGGDEAFF
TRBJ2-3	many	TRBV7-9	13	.	TGTGCCAGCAGCTTAGAAGGGAAAGATACGCAGTATTTT	CASSLEGKDTQYF
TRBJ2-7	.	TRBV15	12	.	TGTGCCACCAGCAACGGTGTCTACGAGCAGTACTTC	CATSNGVYEQYF
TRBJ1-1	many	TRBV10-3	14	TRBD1	TGTGCCATCAGTGAGGCAGGGGACAGAGTTGAAGCTTTCTTT	CAISEAGDRVEAFF
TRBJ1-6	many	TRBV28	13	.	TGTGCCAGCAGTCAACAAGCCAGTTCACCCCTCCACTTT	CASSQQASSPLHF
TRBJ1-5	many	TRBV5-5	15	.	TGTGCCAGCAGCTTGTTAGGAAATAGCAATCAGCCCCAGCATTTT	CASSLLGNSNQPQHF
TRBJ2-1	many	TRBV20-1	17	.	TGCAGTGCTAGAGATCGTCTCCCCCGCACCGACTTTTCTGAGCAGTTCTTC	CSARDRLPRTDFSEQFF
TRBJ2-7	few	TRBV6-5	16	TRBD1	TGTGCCAGCAGTTACCAGCCGGGACAGGGGCTTTACGAGCAGTACTTC	CASSYQPGQGLYEQYF
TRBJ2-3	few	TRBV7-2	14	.	TGTGCCAGCAGCTTATACGCCCACACAGATACGCAGTATTTT	CASSLYAHTDTQYF
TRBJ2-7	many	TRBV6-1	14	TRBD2	TGTGCCAGCAGTCCCTGGACTAGCATGGGCGAGCAGTACTTC	CASSPWTSMGEQYF
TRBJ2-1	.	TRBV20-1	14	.	TGCAGCTCGGGCCCGGGAGAGCCATACAATGAGCAGTTCTTC	CSSGPGEPYNEQFF
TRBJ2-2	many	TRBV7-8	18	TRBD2	TGTGCCAGCAGCACCCCGATTCTAGCGGGAGGGGGGACCGGGGAGCTGTTTTTT	CASSTPILAGGGTGELFF
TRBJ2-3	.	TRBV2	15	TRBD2	TGTGCCAGCAGTGAACTAGCGGGACGCACAGATACGCAGTATTTT	CASSELAGRTDTQYF
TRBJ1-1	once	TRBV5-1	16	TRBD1	TGCGCCAGCAGCTTCCCCCCCGGGACAGGGAAGACTGAAGCTTTCTTT	CASSFPPGTGKTEAFF
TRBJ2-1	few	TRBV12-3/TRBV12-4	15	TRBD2	TGTGCCAGCAGTTTTTCCGGGACTAGCGGGACCGGGCAGTTCTTC	CASSFSGTSGTGQFF
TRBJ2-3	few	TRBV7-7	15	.	TGTGCCAGCAGCTTATCCCTCGAGAGCACAGATACGCAGTATTTT	CASSLSLESTDTQYF
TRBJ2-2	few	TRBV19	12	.	TGTGCCAGTAGTGGACTCCCCGGGGAGCTGTTTTTT	CASSGLPGELFF
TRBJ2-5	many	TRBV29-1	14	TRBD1	TGCAGCGTTGCCCCCACAGGGGGTTCGGAGACCCAGTACTTC	CSVAPTGGSETQYF
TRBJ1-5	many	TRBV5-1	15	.	TGCGCCAGCAGCTTTTCAGGGGCGCCAGAACAGCCCCAGCATTTT	CASSFSGAPEQPQHF
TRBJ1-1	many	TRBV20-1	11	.	TGCAGTGTATTCATGGGCACTGAAGCTTTCTTT	CSVFMGTEAFF
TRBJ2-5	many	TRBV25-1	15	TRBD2	TGTGCCAGCAGTCCGGGGGACTATGGGCAAGAGACCCAGTACTTC	CASSPGDYGQETQYF
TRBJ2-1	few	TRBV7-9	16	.	TGTGCCAGCAGCTTAAGGGCCTCCCCTCGTGGGGATGAGCAGTTCTTC	CASSLRASPRGDEQFF
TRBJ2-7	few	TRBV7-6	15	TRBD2	TGTGCCAGCAGCTTAGCGCTTAGCGGGAGCAACGAGCAGTACTTC	CASSLALSGSNEQYF
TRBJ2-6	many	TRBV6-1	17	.	TGTGCCAGCAGACCTAGGGACGCAAACTCTGGGGCCAACGTCCTGACTTTC	CASRPRDANSGANVLTF
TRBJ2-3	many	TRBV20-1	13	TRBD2	TGCAGTGCTACTAGCGGGACCGATGATACGCAGTATTTT	CSATSGTDDTQYF
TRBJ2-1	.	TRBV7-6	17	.	TGTGCCAGCAGCCGACCCCGGGCGGGAAGCTCCTACAATGAGCAGTTCTTC	CASSRPRAGSSYNEQFF
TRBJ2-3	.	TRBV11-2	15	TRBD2	TGTGCCAGCAGCTCCCGGACTAGCGGGCCAGATACGCAGTATTTT	CASSSRTSGPDTQYF
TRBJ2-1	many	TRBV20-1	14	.	TGCAGTGCTAGCAGTAGCTCCTGGGGAAATGAGCAGTTCTTC	CSASSSSWGNEQFF
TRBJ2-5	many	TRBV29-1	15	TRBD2	TGCAGCGTTGATCTAGCGGGAGGGCTAGCAGAGACCCAGTACTTC	CSVDLAGGLAETQYF
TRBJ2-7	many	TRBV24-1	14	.	TGTGCCACCAGCGAAGATCGTGGCTCCTACGAGCAGTACTTC	CATSEDRGSYEQYF
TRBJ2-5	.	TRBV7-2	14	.	TGTGCCAGCAGCGGTCCCGAGAGGCAAGAGACCCAGTACTTC	CASSGPERQETQYF
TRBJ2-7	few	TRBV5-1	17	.	TGCGCCAGCAGCATAGATTATCGGGACCTATTCTTCTACGAGCAGTACTTC	CASSIDYRDLFFYEQYF
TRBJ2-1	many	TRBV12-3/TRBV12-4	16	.	TGTGCCAGCAGTTTAGAATACTTCAGCTCCTACAATGAGCAGTTCTTC	CASSLEYFSSYNEQFF